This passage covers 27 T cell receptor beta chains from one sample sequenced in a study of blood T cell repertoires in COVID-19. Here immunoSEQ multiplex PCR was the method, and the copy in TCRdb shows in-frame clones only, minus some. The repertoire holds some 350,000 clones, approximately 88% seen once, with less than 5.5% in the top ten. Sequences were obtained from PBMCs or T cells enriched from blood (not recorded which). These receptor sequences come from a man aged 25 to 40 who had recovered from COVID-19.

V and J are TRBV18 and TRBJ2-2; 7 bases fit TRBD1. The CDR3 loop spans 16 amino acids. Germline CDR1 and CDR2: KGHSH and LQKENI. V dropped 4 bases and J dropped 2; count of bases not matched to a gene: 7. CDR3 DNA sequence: TGTGCCAGCTCACAGACAGGGTCGGGCAACACCGGGGAGCTGTTTTTT. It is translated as CASSQTGSGNTGELFF.

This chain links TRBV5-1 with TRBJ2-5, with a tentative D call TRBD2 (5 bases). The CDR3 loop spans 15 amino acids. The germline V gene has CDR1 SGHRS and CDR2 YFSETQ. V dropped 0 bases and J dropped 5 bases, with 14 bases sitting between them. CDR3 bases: TGCGCCAGCAGCTTGGACCTCGGGATGGGGGAGACCCAGTACTTC. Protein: CASSLDLGMGETQYF.

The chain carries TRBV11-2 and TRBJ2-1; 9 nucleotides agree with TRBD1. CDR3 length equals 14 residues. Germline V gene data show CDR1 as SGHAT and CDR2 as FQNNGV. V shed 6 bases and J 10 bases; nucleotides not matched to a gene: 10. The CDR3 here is CASSRDRGGGEQFF. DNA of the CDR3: TGTGCCAGCAGTCGAGACAGGGGGGGTGGAGAGCAGTTCTTC.

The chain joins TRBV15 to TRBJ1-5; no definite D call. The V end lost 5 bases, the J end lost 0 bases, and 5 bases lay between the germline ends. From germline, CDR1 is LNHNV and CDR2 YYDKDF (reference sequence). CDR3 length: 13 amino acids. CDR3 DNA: TGTGCCACCAGCCTTTATAGCAATCAGCCCCAGCATTTT. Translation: CATSLYSNQPQHF. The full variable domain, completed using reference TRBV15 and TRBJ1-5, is DAMVIQNPRYQVTQFGKPVTLSCSQTLNHNVMYWYQQKSSQAPKLLFHYYDKDFNNEADTPDNFQSRRPNTSFCFLDIRSPGLGDTAMYLCATSLYSNQPQHFGDGTRLSIL.

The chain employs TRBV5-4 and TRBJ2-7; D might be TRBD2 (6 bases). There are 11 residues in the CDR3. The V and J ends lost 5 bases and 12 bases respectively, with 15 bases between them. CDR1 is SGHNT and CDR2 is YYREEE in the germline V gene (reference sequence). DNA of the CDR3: TGTGCCAGCAGTCACCGGGACTTGTGGTACTTC. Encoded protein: CASSHRDLWYF.

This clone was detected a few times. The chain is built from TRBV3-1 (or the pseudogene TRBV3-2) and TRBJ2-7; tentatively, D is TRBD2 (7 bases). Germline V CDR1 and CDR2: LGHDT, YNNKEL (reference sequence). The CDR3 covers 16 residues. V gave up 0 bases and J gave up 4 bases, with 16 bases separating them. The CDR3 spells CASSQDLRGAPYEQYF. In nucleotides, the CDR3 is TGTGCCAGCAGCCAAGATCTACGGGGGGCCCCGTACGAGCAGTACTTC.

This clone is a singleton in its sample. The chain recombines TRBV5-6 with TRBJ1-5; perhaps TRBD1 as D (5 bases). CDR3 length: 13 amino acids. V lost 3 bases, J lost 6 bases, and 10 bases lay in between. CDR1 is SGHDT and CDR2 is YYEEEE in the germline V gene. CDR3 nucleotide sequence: TGTGCCAGCAGCTCGGGCGGGGGTCAGCCCCAGCATTTT. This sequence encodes CASSSGGGQPQHF. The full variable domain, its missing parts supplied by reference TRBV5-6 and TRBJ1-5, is DAGVTQSPTHLIKTRGQQVTLRCSPKSGHDTVSWYQQALGQGPQFIFQYYEEEERQRGNFPDRFSGHQFPNYSSELNVNALLLGDSALYLCASSSGGGQPQHFGDGTRLSIL.

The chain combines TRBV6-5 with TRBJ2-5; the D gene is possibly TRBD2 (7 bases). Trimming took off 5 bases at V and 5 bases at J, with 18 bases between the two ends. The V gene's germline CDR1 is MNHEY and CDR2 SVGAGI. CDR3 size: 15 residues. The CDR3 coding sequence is TGTGCCAGCAGTACCGGGGGGCTATATGCGGAGACCCAGTACTTC. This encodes CASSTGGLYAETQYF.

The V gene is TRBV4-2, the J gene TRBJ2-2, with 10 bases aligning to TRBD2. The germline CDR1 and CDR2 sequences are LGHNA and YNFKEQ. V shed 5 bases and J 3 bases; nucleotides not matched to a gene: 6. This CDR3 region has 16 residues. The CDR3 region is CASSKASGGDTGELFF. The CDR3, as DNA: TGTGCCAGCAGCAAAGCTAGCGGGGGAGACACCGGGGAGCTGTTTTTT.

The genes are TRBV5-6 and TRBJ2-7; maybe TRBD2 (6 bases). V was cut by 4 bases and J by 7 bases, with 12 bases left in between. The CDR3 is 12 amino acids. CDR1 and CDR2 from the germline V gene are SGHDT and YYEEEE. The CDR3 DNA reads TGTGCCAGCAGCCTGGGACTCGGGGAGCAGTACTTC. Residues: CASSLGLGEQYF.

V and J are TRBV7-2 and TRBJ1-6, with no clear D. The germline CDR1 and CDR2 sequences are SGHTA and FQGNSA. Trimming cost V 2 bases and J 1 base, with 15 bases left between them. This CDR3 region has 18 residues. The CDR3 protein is CASSLSVQVKSYNSPLHF. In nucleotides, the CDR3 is TGTGCCAGCAGCTTATCGGTCCAGGTCAAATCCTATAATTCACCCCTCCACTTT.

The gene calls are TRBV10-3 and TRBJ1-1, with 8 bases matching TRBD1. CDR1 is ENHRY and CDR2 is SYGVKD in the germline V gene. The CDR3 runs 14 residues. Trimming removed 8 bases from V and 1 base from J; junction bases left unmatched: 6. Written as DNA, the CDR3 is TGTGCCATCTGGACAGGGAAAAGGAACACTGAAGCTTTCTTT. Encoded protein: CAIWTGKRNTEAFF.

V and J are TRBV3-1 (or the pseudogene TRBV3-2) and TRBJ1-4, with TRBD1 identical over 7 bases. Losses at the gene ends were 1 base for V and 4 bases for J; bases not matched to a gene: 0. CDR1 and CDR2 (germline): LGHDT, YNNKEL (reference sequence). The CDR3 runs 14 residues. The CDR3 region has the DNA TGTGCCAGCAGCCAAGGGACAGGTAATGAAAAACTGTTTTTT. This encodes CASSQGTGNEKLFF.

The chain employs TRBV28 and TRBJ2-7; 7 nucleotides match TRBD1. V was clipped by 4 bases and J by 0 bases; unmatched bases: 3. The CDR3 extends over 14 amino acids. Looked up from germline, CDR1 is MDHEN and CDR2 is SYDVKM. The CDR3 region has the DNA TGTGCCAGCAGTTGGACAGGAAGCTCCTACGAGCAGTACTTC. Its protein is CASSWTGSSYEQYF.

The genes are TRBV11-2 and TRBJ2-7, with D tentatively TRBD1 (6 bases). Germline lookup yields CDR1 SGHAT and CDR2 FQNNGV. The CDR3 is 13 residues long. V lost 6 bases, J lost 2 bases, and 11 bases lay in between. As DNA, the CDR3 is TGTGCCAGCAGACAGGGTGGCCCCTACGAGCAGTACTTC. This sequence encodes CASRQGGPYEQYF.

The DNA for the CDR3 is TGTGCCAGCAGCTTCTCAGCGGGGGGGCTGGCAGATACGCAGTATTTT. Translated: CASSFSAGGLADTQYF. This chain uses TRBV7-8 with TRBJ2-3; 10 positions agree with TRBD2. This CDR3 spans 16 amino acids. With 3 bases clipped from V and 4 bases from J, the junction kept 7 bases outside the gene matches. Germline V gives CDR1 SGHVS, CDR2 FQNEAQ.

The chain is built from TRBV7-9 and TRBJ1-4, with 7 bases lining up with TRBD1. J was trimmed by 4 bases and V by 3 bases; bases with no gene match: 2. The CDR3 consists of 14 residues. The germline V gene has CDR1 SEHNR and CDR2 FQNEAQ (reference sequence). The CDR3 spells CASSFWDSNEKLFF. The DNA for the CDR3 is TGTGCCAGCAGCTTCTGGGACAGTAATGAAAAACTGTTTTTT.

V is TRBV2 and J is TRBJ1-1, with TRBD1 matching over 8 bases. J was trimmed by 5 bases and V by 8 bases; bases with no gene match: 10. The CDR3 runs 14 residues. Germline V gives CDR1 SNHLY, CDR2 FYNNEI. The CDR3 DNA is TGTGCCAGCTCCCAGACAGGGGTAAGAACTGAAGCTTTCTTT. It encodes CASSQTGVRTEAFF.

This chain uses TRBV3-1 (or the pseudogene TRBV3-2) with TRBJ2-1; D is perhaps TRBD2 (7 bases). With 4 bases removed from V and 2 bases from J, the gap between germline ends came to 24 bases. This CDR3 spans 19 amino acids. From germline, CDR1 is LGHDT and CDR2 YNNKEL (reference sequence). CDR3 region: CASSPHPGVAGAAYNEQFF. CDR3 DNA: TGTGCCAGCAGCCCCCACCCGGGGGTTGCGGGGGCCGCCTACAATGAGCAGTTCTTC.

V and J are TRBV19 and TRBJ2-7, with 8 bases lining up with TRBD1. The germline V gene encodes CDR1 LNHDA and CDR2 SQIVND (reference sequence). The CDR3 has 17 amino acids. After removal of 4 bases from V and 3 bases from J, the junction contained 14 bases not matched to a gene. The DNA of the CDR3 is TGTGCCAGTAGTAACCCTTTTGACAGGGGAGCCCTCTACGAGCAGTACTTC. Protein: CASSNPFDRGALYEQYF. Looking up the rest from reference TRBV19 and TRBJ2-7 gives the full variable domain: DGGITQSPKYLFRKEGQNVTLSCEQNLNHDAMYWYRQDPGQGLRLIYYSQIVNDFQKGDIAEGYSVSREKKESFPLTVTSAQKNPTAFYLCASSNPFDRGALYEQYFGPGTRLTVT.

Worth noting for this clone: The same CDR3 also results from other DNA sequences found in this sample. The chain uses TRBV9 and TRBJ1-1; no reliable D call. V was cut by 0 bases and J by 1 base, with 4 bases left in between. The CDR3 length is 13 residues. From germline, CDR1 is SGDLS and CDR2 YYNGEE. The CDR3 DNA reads TGTGCCAGCAGCGTAGCGGGGAACACTGAAGCTTTCTTT. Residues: CASSVAGNTEAFF.

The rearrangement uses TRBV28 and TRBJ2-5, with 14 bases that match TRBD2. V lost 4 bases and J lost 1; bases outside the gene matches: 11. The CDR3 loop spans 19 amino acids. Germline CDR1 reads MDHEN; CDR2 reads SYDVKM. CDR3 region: CASSSVVRLAGGIQETQYF. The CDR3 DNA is TGTGCCAGCAGTTCAGTAGTTCGACTAGCGGGGGGGATCCAAGAGACCCAGTACTTC. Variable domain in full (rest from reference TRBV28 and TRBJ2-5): DVKVTQSSRYLVKRTGEKVFLECVQDMDHENMFWYRQDPGLGLRLIYFSYDVKMKEKGDIPEGYSVSREKKERFSLILESASTNQTSMYLCASSSVVRLAGGIQETQYFGPGTRLLVL.

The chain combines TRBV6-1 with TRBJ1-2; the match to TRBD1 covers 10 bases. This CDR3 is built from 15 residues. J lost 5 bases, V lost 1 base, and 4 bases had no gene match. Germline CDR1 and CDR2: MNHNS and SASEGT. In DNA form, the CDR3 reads TGTGCCAGCAGTGAAGGACAGGGGGCGGTATATGGCTACACCTTC. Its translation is CASSEGQGAVYGYTF.

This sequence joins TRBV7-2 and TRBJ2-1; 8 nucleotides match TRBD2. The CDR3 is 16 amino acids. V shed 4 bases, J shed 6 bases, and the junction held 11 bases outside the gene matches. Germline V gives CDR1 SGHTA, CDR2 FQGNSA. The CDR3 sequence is CASSSPYSGVLNEQFF. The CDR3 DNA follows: TGTGCCAGCAGCTCTCCCTATAGCGGGGTTCTCAATGAGCAGTTCTTC. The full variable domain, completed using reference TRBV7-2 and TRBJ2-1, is GAGVSQSPSNKVTEKGKDVELRCDPISGHTALYWYRQSLGQGLEFLIYFQGNSAPDKSGLPSDRFSAERTGGSVSTLTIQRTQQEDSAVYLCASSSPYSGVLNEQFFGPGTRLTVL.

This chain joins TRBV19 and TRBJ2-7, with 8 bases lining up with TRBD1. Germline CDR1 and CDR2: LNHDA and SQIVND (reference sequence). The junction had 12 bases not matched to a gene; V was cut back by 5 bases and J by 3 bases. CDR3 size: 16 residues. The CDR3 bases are TGTGCCAGTAGTTTCTCTCCCGGGACAGGAGTCTACGAGCAGTACTTC. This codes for CASSFSPGTGVYEQYF.

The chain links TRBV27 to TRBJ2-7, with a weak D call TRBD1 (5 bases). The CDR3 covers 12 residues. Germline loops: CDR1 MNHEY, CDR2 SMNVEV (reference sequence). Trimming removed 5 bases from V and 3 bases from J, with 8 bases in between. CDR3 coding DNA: TGTGCCAGCAGTGACAGACGCTACGAGCAGTACTTC. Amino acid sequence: CASSDRRYEQYF.

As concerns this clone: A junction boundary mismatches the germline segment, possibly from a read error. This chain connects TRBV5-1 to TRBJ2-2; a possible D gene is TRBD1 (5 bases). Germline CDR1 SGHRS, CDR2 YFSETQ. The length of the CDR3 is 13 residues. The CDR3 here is CVSSLDTTGELFF. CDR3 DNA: TGCGTCAGCAGCTTGGACACCACCGGGGAGCTGTTTTTT.